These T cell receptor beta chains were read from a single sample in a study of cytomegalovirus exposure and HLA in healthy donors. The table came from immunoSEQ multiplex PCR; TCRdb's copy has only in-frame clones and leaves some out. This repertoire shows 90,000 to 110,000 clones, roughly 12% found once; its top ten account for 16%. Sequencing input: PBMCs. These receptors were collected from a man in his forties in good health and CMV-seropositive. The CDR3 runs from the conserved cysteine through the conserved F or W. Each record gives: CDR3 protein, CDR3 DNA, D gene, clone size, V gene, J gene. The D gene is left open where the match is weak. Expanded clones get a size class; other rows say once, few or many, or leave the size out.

CASRKGTANYGYTF	TGTGCCAGCAGAAAGGGGACAGCTAACTATGGCTACACCTTC	TRBD1	few	TRBV6-5	TRBJ1-2
CASSLRTGTFSGNTIYF	TGTGCCAGCAGCCTCCGGACAGGGACATTCTCTGGAAACACCATATATTTT	TRBD1	.	TRBV7-4	TRBJ1-3
CASSGFGQANPYGYTF	TGTGCCAGCAGTGGTTTTGGGCAGGCCAACCCCTATGGCTACACCTTC	.	few	TRBV6-1	TRBJ1-2
CAISLEGGSYNEQFF	TGTGCCATCAGCCTTGAGGGAGGCTCCTACAATGAGCAGTTCTTC	.	.	TRBV10-3	TRBJ2-1
CASSLSGGRNTEAFF	TGTGCCAGCAGCTTATCAGGCGGGCGGAACACTGAAGCTTTCTTT	.	few	TRBV7-2	TRBJ1-1
CASPRVDTQYF	TGCGCCTCTCCCCGGGTAGATACGCAGTATTTT	.	.	TRBV10-2	TRBJ2-3
CASRTPSGRGETQYF	TGTGCCAGCAGGACTCCTAGCGGGAGGGGGGAGACCCAGTACTTC	TRBD2	few	TRBV28	TRBJ2-5
CACTTLRGRGVTEAFF	TGTGCCTGTACTACACTCAGGGGCAGGGGTGTCACTGAAGCTTTCTTT	.	few	TRBV30	TRBJ1-1
CASSQTGVPSAQHF	TGTGCCAGCAGTCAAACAGGGGTCCCATCGGCCCAGCATTTT	TRBD1	.	TRBV6-1	TRBJ1-5
CASSQEKNNSYEQYF	TGCGCCAGCAGCCAAGAAAAGAACAACTCCTACGAGCAGTACTTC	.	.	TRBV4-1	TRBJ2-7
CASVPGQGYNEQFF	TGTGCTAGTGTCCCGGGACAGGGGTACAATGAGCAGTTCTTC	TRBD1	.	TRBV12-5	TRBJ2-1
CASSRTGLKSDTQYF	TGTGCCAGCAGCCGGACAGGGTTGAAGTCGGATACGCAGTATTTT	TRBD1	.	TRBV7-9	TRBJ2-3
CASSLRSGNTIYF	TGTGCCAGCAGCTTACGGTCTGGAAACACCATATATTTT	.	few	TRBV11-3	TRBJ1-3
CASRYDRVNYGYTF	TGTGCCAGCAGATATGACAGGGTGAACTATGGCTACACCTTC	TRBD1	.	TRBV7-8	TRBJ1-2
CASSGRGSPQPQHF	TGTGCCAGCAGCGGTAGGGGTTCCCCCCAGCCCCAGCATTTT	.	few	TRBV7-2	TRBJ1-5
CASSGGAREQYF	TGCGCCAGCAGCGGCGGGGCACGCGAGCAGTACTTC	.	few	TRBV4-1	TRBJ2-7
CASSEEGGGANEQFF	TGTGCCAGCAGTGAAGAAGGCGGAGGGGCCAATGAGCAGTTCTTC	.	.	TRBV6-1	TRBJ2-1
CASSKGANTGELFF	TGTGCCAGCAGTAAAGGAGCGAACACCGGGGAGCTGTTTTTT	.	.	TRBV11-1	TRBJ2-2
CAIRSSGRSYNEQFF	TGTGCCATCAGGTCTAGCGGGAGGAGCTACAATGAGCAGTTCTTC	TRBD2	few	TRBV10-3	TRBJ2-1
CAIKEGGSQETQYF	TGTGCCATCAAGGAGGGCGGATCCCAAGAGACCCAGTACTTC	.	.	TRBV10-3	TRBJ2-5
CASSQGDRGRNQPQHF	TGCGCCAGCAGCCAAGGAGACAGGGGTCGGAATCAGCCCCAGCATTTT	TRBD1	few	TRBV4-1	TRBJ1-5
CASSLYPPGQGANEQYF	TGTGCCAGCAGCTTATACCCACCGGGACAGGGGGCGAACGAGCAGTACTTC	TRBD1	once	TRBV7-2	TRBJ2-7
CSVEEGTSGMEQYF	TGCAGCGTTGAAGAAGGGACTAGCGGTATGGAGCAGTACTTC	TRBD2	few	TRBV29-1	TRBJ2-7
CASSLDWNTGELFF	TGTGCCAGCTCACTGGACTGGAACACCGGGGAGCTGTTTTTT	.	few	TRBV18	TRBJ2-2
CASSAGQGLNTEAFF	TGTGCCAGCAGCGCCGGACAGGGGTTGAACACTGAAGCTTTCTTT	TRBD1	.	TRBV9	TRBJ1-1
CASSIAASGAGGQFF	TGTGCCAGTAGTATAGCTGCTAGCGGAGCGGGGGGGCAGTTCTTC	TRBD2	.	TRBV19	TRBJ2-1
CASRRGQNNEKLFF	TGTGCCAGCAGACGAGGACAGAATAATGAAAAACTGTTTTTT	.	.	TRBV5-5	TRBJ1-4
CASSRGQETQETQYF	TGTGCCAGCAGCCGAGGACAGGAAACACAAGAGACCCAGTACTTC	TRBD1	.	TRBV11-3	TRBJ2-5
CAWTGGHEKLFF	TGTGCCTGGACCGGTGGTCATGAAAAACTGTTTTTT	.	few	TRBV30	TRBJ1-4
CASSYSRNTGELFF	TGTGCCAGCAGTTACTCCAGGAACACCGGGGAGCTGTTTTTT	.	few	TRBV6-5	TRBJ2-2
CASSSIGSVGGELFF	TGTGCCAGCAGTTCTATCGGGAGTGTCGGCGGGGAGCTGTTTTTT	.	.	TRBV28	TRBJ2-2
CASSLYGTRSFSGANVLTF	TGTGCCAGCAGTTTGTACGGGACAAGATCTTTCTCTGGGGCCAACGTCCTGACTTTC	.	few	TRBV27	TRBJ2-6
CASSQDRGSLFNEQFF	TGCGCCAGCAGCCAAGACCGCGGGAGTCTTTTTAATGAGCAGTTCTTC	TRBD2	few	TRBV4-3	TRBJ2-1
CASSPQPSYEQYF	TGTGCCAGCTCACCACAGCCCTCCTACGAGCAGTACTTC	.	.	TRBV18	TRBJ2-7
CASSLSGKEYEQFF	TGTGCCAGCAGTTTATCCGGGAAGGAGTATGAGCAGTTCTTC	.	few	TRBV27	TRBJ2-1
CASTQGGRPEKLFF	TGCGCCAGCACCCAAGGGGGACGGCCCGAAAAACTGTTTTTT	.	few	TRBV5-1	TRBJ1-4
CAWSRGSNQPQHF	TGTGCCTGGAGTAGAGGTAGCAATCAGCCCCAGCATTTT	.	few	TRBV30	TRBJ1-5
CASRMRGGTSYEQYF	TGTGCCAGCAGGATGAGGGGGGGGACCTCCTACGAGCAGTACTTC	.	few	TRBV6-1	TRBJ2-7
CASSPPQALTEAFF	TGTGCCAGCTCACCACCGCAGGCGCTCACTGAAGCTTTCTTT	.	few	TRBV18	TRBJ1-1
CASSIQETQYF	TGTGCCAGCAGCATACAAGAGACCCAGTACTTC	.	few	TRBV5-8	TRBJ2-5